The T cell receptor beta chain under discussion was sequenced for a study of blood T cell repertoires in COVID-19 (dated by TCRdb to the early 2020s). For context, the study as a whole: Samples covering the acute and convalescent phases of COVID-19 were provided by collaborators in the United States, Italy and Spain. The prospective study material was composed of cDNA or gDNA derived from T cells, B-cell-depleted T cells, or PBMCs. Subjects who had been exposed to COVID-19, were actively infected with it, or had recovered from it provided the deeply sampled blood TCRbeta repertoires that made up the dataset. The repertoires were made available in a free public database intended to serve as a resource for research on the immune response to SARS-CoV-2. Samples were obtained from the ongoing ImmuneRACE study (first 160 participants) and from over a thousand subjects provided by 6 global collaborators. The sample metadata nearly always contained a de-identified subject ID, COVID-19 status, age in years and sex. Where available, HLA class I and class II types were taken from metadata supplied by the sample provider and were not determined by assay-based typing.

A note on this clone: Its antigen is currently not known. No much larger clone exists at a distance of one base, and base qualities are not known.

CDR1 SGHRS and CDR2 YFSETQ were looked up in the germline V gene. From its cysteine to its phenylalanine, the CDR3 spans 14 amino acids. The sequence is cut down to CDR3 DNA, 42 bases in frame from base 1. Trimming costs V 0 bases and J 3 bases, and their ends lie 10 bases apart. The collaborating institutions used their own protocols to collect whole blood in K2EDTA tubes. For TCRbeta analysis, collaborators shipped samples in one of three forms: frozen whole blood, isolated PBMCs, or DNA extracted from either of those sample types. TCRbeta CDR3 regions were amplified from genomic DNA by means of the immunoSEQ Assay, a bias-controlled multiplex PCR. In the original analysis: The number of nucleated cells in each sample was estimated from the amplification of reference gene primers within the assay. Sequence reads were collapsed and filtered to measure the absolute abundance of every unique TCRbeta CDR3 rearrangement. For each sample, productive Simpson clonality was calculated as the square root of Simpson's diversity index over productive rearrangements. This is the immuneACCESS table as TCRdb keeps it, with only in-frame sequences that have V and J called. A part of the clones is gone; compared with another copy, unresolved V genes explain less than half, and the rest is unexplained. V and J calls and clone size follow that table, whereas D and trimming were derived from the DNA. In this sample the table shows about 94,000 clones, 80% of which occur a single time. Around a fifth of the sample is taken by the ten largest.

The research as a whole found: The amount of clinical and demographic metadata varied by source and participant and was provided uncurated.

This clonotype was obtained from a human donor in a cohort sampled during active COVID-19. The V and J genes are TRBV5-1 and TRBJ2-7; D gene: possibly TRBD1, on 6 matching bases. Sequencing used peripheral blood. The CDR3 region has the sequence CASSLDSGDYEQYF. Here is the DNA: TGCGCCAGCAGCTTGGATTCAGGGGACTACGAGCAGTACTTC.